This entry lists 17 T cell receptor beta chains sequenced from one sample in a study of immune heterogeneity within non-small cell lung tumors. At approximately 570 ng per sample, bulk tumor genomic DNA provided the template. Doctors removed several biopsies from each primary tumor during surgery, keeping them far apart. These patients got curative surgery after being newly diagnosed with untreated non-small cell lung cancer. Multiplex PCR was performed with 32 V and 13 J primers, and it amplified TCR beta CDR3. TCRdb passed the multiplex PCR reads through MiXCR, listing each CDR3 protein once. Of about 12,000 distinct CDR3 sequences listed, around a fifth are singletons. The sequenced sample was lung tumor tissue. The receptors derive from a man aged 55 to 69 with non-small cell lung cancer.

In this sample, this clonotype turned up many times. The chain recombines TRBV6-1 with TRBJ1-4; 9 bases line up with TRBD1. Germline CDR1 reads MNHNS; CDR2 reads SASEGT. The CDR3 totals 14 residues. The trim removed 5 bases at V and 9 bases at J, leaving 7 bases unmatched. CDR3 nucleotide sequence: TGTGCCAGCAGTTATAAGGGACAGGGTCAAAAACTGTTTTTT. Translated: CASSYKGQGQKLFF.

This clonotype is classed as medium-sized. The chain joins TRBV19 to TRBJ2-1; the match to TRBD1 covers 10 bases. Germline V gene sequence: CDR1 LNHDA, CDR2 SQIVND (reference sequence). The J segment lost 10 bases and the V segment lost 6 bases, leaving 6 bases of the junction unmatched. This CDR3 spans 13 amino acids. The CDR3 is CASRLTGGGEQFF. CDR3 bases: TGTGCCAGTAGACTGACAGGGGGCGGGGAGCAGTTCTTC.

This clonotype is categorized as medium-sized. V and J are TRBV6-5 and TRBJ2-1; TRBD2 aligns across 8 bases. Germline V gene lookup returns CDR1 MNHEY and CDR2 SVGAGI. This CDR3 is 16 amino acids long. V lost 2 bases to trimming and J lost 0 bases; unmatched junction nucleotides: 3. Here the CDR3 DNA reads TGTGCCAGCAGTTACGATAGCGGGAACTCCTACAATGAGCAGTTCTTC. Translated: CASSYDSGNSYNEQFF.

This clonotype was seen ten or more times. The chain employs TRBV24-1 and TRBJ2-3; D gene uncertain. This CDR3 is built from 17 residues. Deletions cut 3 bases from V and 5 bases from J, with 20 bases between. Germline CDR1 and CDR2: KGHDR and SFDVKD. Here the CDR3 reads CATSDTNIYTARDTQYF. CDR3 sequence (DNA): TGTGCCACCAGTGATACCAACATCTACACAGCTAGAGATACGCAGTATTTT.

This clonotype ranks as medium-sized (0.01 to 0.1%). This chain joins TRBV19 and TRBJ1-1; D gene ambiguous. V dropped 5 bases and J dropped 1 base, with 14 bases sitting between them. CDR1 LNHDA and CDR2 SQIVND come from the germline V gene (reference sequence). This CDR3 contains 15 residues. The CDR3 DNA reads as TGTGCCAGTAGTTCCTTGGAGGGATGGAACACTGAAGCTTTCTTT. Its protein is CASSSLEGWNTEAFF.

This clonotype was picked up many times. The rearrangement uses TRBV12-3 or TRBV12-4 and TRBJ1-1; the match to TRBD1 covers 8 bases. This CDR3 has 13 residues. V dropped 5 bases and J dropped 7; count of bases not matched to a gene: 6. CDR3 protein: CASSPGQGGEAFF. CDR3 nucleotide sequence: TGTGCCAGCAGTCCCGGACAGGGTGGTGAAGCTTTCTTT.

The J gene is TRBJ2-1, the V gene TRBV20-1; TRBD1 might be the D (5 bases). Between the trimmed V and J ends, which lost 1 base and 0 bases, there was a span of 13 bases. The length of the CDR3 is 16 residues. Per the germline V gene, CDR1 is DFQATT and CDR2 is SNEGSKA (reference sequence). CDR3 amino acids: CSARGSGLHSYNEQFF. The CDR3 DNA sequence: TGCAGTGCTAGAGGATCAGGGTTGCACTCCTACAATGAGCAGTTCTTC.

This clonotype appeared a few times. This sequence joins TRBV20-1 and TRBJ2-1; 8 bases match TRBD2. After removal of 1 base from V and 4 bases from J, the junction contained 6 bases not matched to a gene. The germline V gene encodes CDR1 DFQATT and CDR2 SNEGSKA (reference sequence). This CDR3 has 15 residues. CDR3 sequence (DNA): TGCAGTGCTAGAGTTGTGGCGGGAGGTTACAATGAGCAGTTCTTC. Its translation: CSARVVAGGYNEQFF.

The chain employs TRBV7-9 and TRBJ2-7; TRBD2 is a possible D gene (6 bases). CDR1 is SEHNR and CDR2 is FQNEAQ in the germline V gene (reference sequence). Trimming removed 5 bases at V and 3 bases at J, with 8 bases between. The CDR3 length is 12 residues. DNA of the CDR3: TGTGCCAGCAGCCTGGACTACTACGAGCAGTACTTC. Amino acids: CASSLDYYEQYF.

In this sample, this clonotype turned up a few times. The genes are TRBV2 and TRBJ1-2; no definite D call. The CDR3 loop spans 15 amino acids. CDR1 and CDR2 from the germline V gene are SNHLY and FYNNEI. V dropped 3 bases and J dropped 1 base, with 12 bases sitting between them. The CDR3 sequence: CASSDSHFFNYGYTF. The CDR3 DNA reads as TGTGCCAGCAGTGACAGCCACTTCTTTAACTATGGCTACACCTTC.

Details on this clonotype: The junction shows a germline mismatch at one end, possibly a read error. This chain links TRBV19 with TRBJ2-7, with 8 bases identical to TRBD1. The CDR3 sequence is 13 residues long. Germline V CDR1 and CDR2: LNHDA, SQIVND (reference sequence). CDR3 amino acids: CAGSGRGLEEQYF. The DNA for the CDR3 is TGTGCCGGTAGCGGCAGGGGGCTGGAAGAGCAGTACTTC.

J is TRBJ2-3 and V is TRBV11-2; possibly TRBD1 for D (6 bases). Germline V gene data show CDR1 as SGHAT and CDR2 as FQNNGV. CDR3 length: 12 amino acids. V lost 3 bases and J 10 bases, leaving 11 bases between the germline ends. The CDR3 DNA reads as TGTGCCAGCAGCTTCCCTCAGGGGTCGCAGTATTTT. Translated, it gives CASSFPQGSQYF.

This rearrangement joins TRBV19 to TRBJ2-3, with TRBD2 identical over 7 bases. This CDR3 has 18 residues. V lost 5 bases, J lost 4 bases, and 18 bases stayed unmatched. Germline V gene lookup returns CDR1 LNHDA and CDR2 SQIVND (reference sequence). The chain's CDR3 is CASSPRGRTSRFPDTQYF. CDR3 sequence (DNA): TGTGCCAGTAGTCCCCGCGGGCGGACTAGTAGATTTCCAGATACGCAGTATTTT.

The chain couples TRBV7-6 to TRBJ2-5, with D hard to call. Germline V CDR1 and CDR2: SGHVS, FNYEAQ. The CDR3 is made up of 14 amino acids. Trimming left V 4 bases short and J 2 bases short, with 11 bases between. The DNA for the CDR3 is TGTGCCAGCAGCTCAACTGATTTTCAAGAGACCCAGTACTTC. Encoded protein: CASSSTDFQETQYF. The full variable domain, in which reference TRBV7-6 and TRBJ2-5 provide the parts outside the CDR3, is GAGVSQSPRYKVTKRGQDVALRCDPISGHVSLYWYRQALGQGPEFLTYFNYEAQQDKSGLPNDRFSAERPEGSISTLTIQRTEQRDSAMYRCASSSTDFQETQYFGPGTRLLVL.

The chain is built from TRBV28 and TRBJ2-7; 11 nucleotides line up with TRBD2. The CDR3 is 15 residues long. Looked up from germline, CDR1 is MDHEN and CDR2 is SYDVKM. With V trimmed by 3 bases and J by 5 bases, 6 bases remained unmatched. For the CDR3, the DNA is TGTGCCAGCAGTTTCAACAGACTAGCGGGGAACGAGCAGTACTTC. The encoded protein is CASSFNRLAGNEQYF. The variable domain in full, completed from reference TRBV28 and TRBJ2-7, reads DVKVTQSSRYLVKRTGEKVFLECVQDMDHENMFWYRQDPGLGLRLIYFSYDVKMKEKGDIPEGYSVSREKKERFSLILESASTNQTSMYLCASSFNRLAGNEQYFGPGTRLTVT.

This clonotype was observed a few times. CDR3 in amino acids: CASSHPTGELFF. CDR3 in DNA: TGTGCCAGCAGCCATCCCACCGGGGAGCTGTTTTTT. J is TRBJ2-2 and V is TRBV11-2, with D unclear. Looked up from germline, CDR1 is SGHAT and CDR2 is FQNNGV. The V and J ends lost 5 bases and 4 bases respectively, with 5 bases between them. The CDR3 sequence is 12 residues long.

Of note for this clonotype: A much larger clone differs by one base, so this may be a read error. No conserved phenylalanine or tryptophan ends this CDR3, so it is likely a read error. V and J are TRBV5-1 and TRBJ2-7; 11 bases match TRBD2. Germline CDR1 SGHRS, CDR2 YFSETQ. Losses at the gene ends were 0 bases for V and 9 bases for J; bases not matched to a gene: 8. This CDR3 has 15 residues. The CDR3: CASSLAVAGGPRQYL. In DNA form, the CDR3 reads TGCGCCAGCAGCTTGGCGGTAGCGGGAGGGCCCAGGCAGTACTTA.